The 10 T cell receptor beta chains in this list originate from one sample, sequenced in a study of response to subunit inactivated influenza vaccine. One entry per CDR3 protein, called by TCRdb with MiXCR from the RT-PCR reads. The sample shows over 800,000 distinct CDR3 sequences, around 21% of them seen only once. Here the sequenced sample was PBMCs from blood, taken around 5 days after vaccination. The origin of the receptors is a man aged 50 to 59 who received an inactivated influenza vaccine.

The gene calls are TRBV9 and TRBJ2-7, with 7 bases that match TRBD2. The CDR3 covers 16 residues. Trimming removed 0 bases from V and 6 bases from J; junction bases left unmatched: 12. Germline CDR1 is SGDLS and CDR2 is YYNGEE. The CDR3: CASSVEGGRAPVEQYF. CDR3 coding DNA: TGTGCCAGCAGCGTAGAGGGCGGGAGAGCTCCTGTCGAGCAGTACTTC.

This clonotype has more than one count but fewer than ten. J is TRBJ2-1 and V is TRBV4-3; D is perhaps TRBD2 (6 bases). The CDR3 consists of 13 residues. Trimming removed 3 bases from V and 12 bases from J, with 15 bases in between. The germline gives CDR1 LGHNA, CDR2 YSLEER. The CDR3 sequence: CASSHAGLGWQFF. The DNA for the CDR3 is TGCGCCAGCAGCCATGCGGGGCTGGGCTGGCAGTTCTTC.

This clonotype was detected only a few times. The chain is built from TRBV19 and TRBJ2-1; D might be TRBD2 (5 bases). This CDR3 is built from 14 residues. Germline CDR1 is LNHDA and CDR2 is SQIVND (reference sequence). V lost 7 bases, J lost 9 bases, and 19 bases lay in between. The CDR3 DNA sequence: TGTGCCAGTACCCCGGCCGGGCGGAGGATTGAGCAGTTCTTC. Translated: CASTPAGRRIEQFF.

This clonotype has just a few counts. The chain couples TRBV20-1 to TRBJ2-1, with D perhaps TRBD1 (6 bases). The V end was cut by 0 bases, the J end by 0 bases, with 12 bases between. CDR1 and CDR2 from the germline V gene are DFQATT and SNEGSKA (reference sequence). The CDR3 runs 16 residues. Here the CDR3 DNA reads TGCAGTGCTAGAGACGTGGGACAAACCTCCTACAATGAGCAGTTCTTC. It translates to CSARDVGQTSYNEQFF.

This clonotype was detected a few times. The CDR3 reads CASSWDRDYEQYF. As DNA, the CDR3 is TGTGCCAGCAGTTGGGACAGAGACTACGAGCAGTACTTC. The gene calls are TRBV6-5 and TRBJ2-7, with 7 bases fitting TRBD1. From germline, CDR1 is MNHEY and CDR2 SVGAGI. The ends lost 4 bases at V and 3 bases at J; junction bases unmatched: 3. The CDR3 is 13 amino acids.

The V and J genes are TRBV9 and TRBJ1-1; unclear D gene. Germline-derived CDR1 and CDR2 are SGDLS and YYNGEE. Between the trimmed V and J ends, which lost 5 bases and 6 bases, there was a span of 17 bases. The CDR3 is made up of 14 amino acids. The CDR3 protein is CASSRETTAAEAFF. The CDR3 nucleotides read TGTGCCAGCAGTCGAGAGACAACGGCCGCTGAAGCTTTCTTT.

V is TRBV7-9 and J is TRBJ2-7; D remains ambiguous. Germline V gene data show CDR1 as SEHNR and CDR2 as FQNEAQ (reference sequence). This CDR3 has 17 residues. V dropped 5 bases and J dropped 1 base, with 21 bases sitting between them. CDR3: CASSPTGTLVQSYEQYF. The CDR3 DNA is TGTGCCAGCAGCCCGACCGGAACTTTGGTACAGTCCTACGAGCAGTACTTC.

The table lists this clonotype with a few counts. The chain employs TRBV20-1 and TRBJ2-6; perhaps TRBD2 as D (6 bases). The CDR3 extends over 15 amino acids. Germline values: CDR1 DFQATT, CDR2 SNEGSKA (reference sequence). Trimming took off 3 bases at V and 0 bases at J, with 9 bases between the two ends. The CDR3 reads CSASRRDSGANVLTF. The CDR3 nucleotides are TGCAGTGCTAGCCGGCGGGACTCTGGGGCCAACGTCCTGACTTTC.

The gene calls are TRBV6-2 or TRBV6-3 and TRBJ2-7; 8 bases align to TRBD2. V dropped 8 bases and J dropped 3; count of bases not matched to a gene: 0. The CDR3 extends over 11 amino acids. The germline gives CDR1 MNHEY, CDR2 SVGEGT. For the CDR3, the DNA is TGTGCCAGCGCGGGGGGCTACGAGCAGTACTTC. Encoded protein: CASAGGYEQYF.

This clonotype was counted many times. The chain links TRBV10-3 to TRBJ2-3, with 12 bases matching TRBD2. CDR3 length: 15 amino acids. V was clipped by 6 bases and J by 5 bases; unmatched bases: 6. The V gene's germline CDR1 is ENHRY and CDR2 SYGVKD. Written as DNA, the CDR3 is TGTGCCATCAGGGAACTAGCGGGAGGAAAAGATACGCAGTATTTT. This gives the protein CAIRELAGGKDTQYF.